This T cell receptor beta chain was sequenced for a study of Ad26.COV2.S vaccination and SARS-CoV-2 variants. Study context: Donor joined the COV1001 Ad26.COV2.S trial arm. Whole-study results and caveats: Using TCR breadth and depth analyses may have led to underestimated total T cell responses. Reported post-vaccination CD8+ and CD4+ T cell responses to spike showed substantial breadth.

Sequenced by immunoSEQ multiplex PCR; TCRdb stores in-frame clones only, minus some. The sample carries about 400,000 clones, 70% to 90% recorded once. The germline gives CDR1 SGHRS, CDR2 YFSETQ. The CDR3 spans 15 residues. V gave up 4 bases and J gave up 5 bases; unmatched junction bases: 8. In the case of this clone: Its antigen is undetermined.

The treatment: 19 received Ad26.COV2.S at low or high dose, single or two shots; several received placebo; per-sample allocation not given. Repertoires come from day 63 after the first vaccine or placebo injection. The clonotype was recovered from a person between 18 and 65 years old who received the Ad26.COV2.S COVID-19 vaccine or a placebo. The chain carries TRBV5-1 and TRBJ1-2; the match to TRBD1 covers 10 bases. Sequenced material: peripheral blood, taken in a trial of Ad26.COV2.S vaccine versus placebo. This CDR3 reads CASSITTGGAYGYTF. CDR3 coding DNA: TGCGCCAGCAGCATCACGACAGGGGGCGCATATGGCTACACCTTC.